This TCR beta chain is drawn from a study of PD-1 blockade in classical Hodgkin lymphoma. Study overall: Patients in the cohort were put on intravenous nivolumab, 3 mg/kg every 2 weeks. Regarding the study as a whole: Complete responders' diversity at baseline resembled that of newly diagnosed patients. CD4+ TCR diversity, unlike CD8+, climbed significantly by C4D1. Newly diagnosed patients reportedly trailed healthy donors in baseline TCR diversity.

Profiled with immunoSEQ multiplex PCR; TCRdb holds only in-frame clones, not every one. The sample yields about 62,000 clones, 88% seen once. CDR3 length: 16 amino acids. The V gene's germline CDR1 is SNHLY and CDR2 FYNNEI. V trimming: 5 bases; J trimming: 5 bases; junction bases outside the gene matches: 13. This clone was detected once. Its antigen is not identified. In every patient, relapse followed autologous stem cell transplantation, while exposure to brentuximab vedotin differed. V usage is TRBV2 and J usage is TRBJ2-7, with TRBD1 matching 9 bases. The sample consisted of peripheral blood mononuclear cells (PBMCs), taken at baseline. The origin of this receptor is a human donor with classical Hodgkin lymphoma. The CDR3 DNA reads TGTGCCAGCAGTTGGATTCTGGGACAGGGAGGGCACGAGCAGTACTTC. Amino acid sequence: CASSWILGQGGHEQYF.